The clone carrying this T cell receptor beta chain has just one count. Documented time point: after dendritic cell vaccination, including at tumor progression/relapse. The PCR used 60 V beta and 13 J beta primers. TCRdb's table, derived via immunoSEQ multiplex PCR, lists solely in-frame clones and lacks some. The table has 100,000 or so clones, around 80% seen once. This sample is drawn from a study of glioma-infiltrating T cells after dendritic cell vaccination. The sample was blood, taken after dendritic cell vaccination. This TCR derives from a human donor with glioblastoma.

The CDR3 region is CASSLGQGGGYTF. The CDR3 DNA reads as TGCGCCAGCAGCTTGGGACAGGGGGGGGGCTACACCTTC. The V and J genes are TRBV5-1 and TRBJ1-2, with 9 bases matching TRBD1. The V segment lost 0 bases and the J segment 8 bases; nucleotides outside the gene matches: 2. The CDR3 runs 13 residues. Germline values: CDR1 SGHRS, CDR2 YFSETQ.